This T cell receptor (beta chain) comes out of a study of blood T cell repertoires in COVID-19. Trimming removed 1 base at V and 3 bases at J, with 10 bases between. CDR3 length: 14 amino acids. CDR1 and CDR2 from the germline V gene are SGHRS and YFSETQ. The table came from immunoSEQ multiplex PCR; TCRdb's copy has only in-frame clones and leaves some out. The table has 200,000 or so clones, approximately 83% seen once. The sample consisted of PBMCs or T cells enriched from blood (not recorded which). The V call is TRBV5-1, the J call TRBJ1-1; D is uncertain. The receptor was isolated from a woman in her forties with acute COVID-19. CDR3 in DNA: TGCGCCAGCAGCTTGACCGAGTCGGACACTGAAGCTTTCTTT. This translates into CASSLTESDTEAFF.